Included here is one T cell receptor beta chain sequence, with context. Its target is not known. Assay: immunoSEQ multiplex PCR; the TCRdb copy retains only in-frame clones and omits some. The table lists around 46,000 clones, about four fifths of them singletons. The CDR3 consists of 13 residues. With 1 base removed from V and 7 bases from J, the gap between germline ends came to 11 bases. Germline CDR1 and CDR2: GTSNPN and SVGIG (reference sequence). The data were taken from a study of OX40 agonist ivuxolimab in advanced cancers. Turning to the study itself: A male proportion of about 84% was recorded, with mean age around 62 years and range about 20 to 90. Findings of the study overall: Both CD4+ and CD8+ T cell populations in blood had undergone clonal expansion by week 6 at 0.1 to 3.0 mg/kg.

The source is an adult with an advanced solid tumor such as melanoma, head and neck, liver or kidney cancer. The V call is TRBV30, the J call TRBJ2-1, with D hard to call. Source: CD4+ or CD8+ T cells sorted from blood, taken in a trial of the OX40 agonist ivuxolimab. CDR3 sequence (DNA): TGTGCCTGGAGTGGGGGAATGGGTAATGAGCAGTTCTTC. The encoded protein is CAWSGGMGNEQFF.